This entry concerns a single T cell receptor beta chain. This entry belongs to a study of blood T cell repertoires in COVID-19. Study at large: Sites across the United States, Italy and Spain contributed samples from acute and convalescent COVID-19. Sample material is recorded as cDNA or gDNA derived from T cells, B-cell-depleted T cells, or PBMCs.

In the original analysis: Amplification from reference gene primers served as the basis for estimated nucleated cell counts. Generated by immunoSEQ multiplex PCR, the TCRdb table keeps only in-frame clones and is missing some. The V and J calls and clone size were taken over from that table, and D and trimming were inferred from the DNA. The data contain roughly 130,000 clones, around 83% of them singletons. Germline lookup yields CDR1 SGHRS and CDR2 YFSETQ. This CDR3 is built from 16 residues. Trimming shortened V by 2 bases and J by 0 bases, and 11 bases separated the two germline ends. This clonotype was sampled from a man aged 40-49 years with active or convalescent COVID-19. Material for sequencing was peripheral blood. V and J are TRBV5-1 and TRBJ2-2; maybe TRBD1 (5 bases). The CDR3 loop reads CASSFSGLANTGELFF. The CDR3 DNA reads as TGCGCCAGCAGCTTCTCAGGGCTGGCGAACACCGGGGAGCTGTTTTTT.